This T cell receptor beta chain was profiled in a study of persistence of HIV-infected CD4 T cells. A remark on this clone: The antigen is undetermined.

Germline lookup yields CDR1 MNHEY and CDR2 SMNVEV (reference sequence). The CDR3 is made up of 14 amino acids. Trimming removed 3 bases at V and 3 bases at J, with 12 bases between. This nonspecific control used anti-CD3/anti-CD28 bead stimulation of CD4+ T cells. Sorting selected CD4+ T cells upregulating both CD40 ligand and CD69. Sequencing used immunoSEQ version 4 in survey mode. The assay was immunoSEQ multiplex PCR, and TCRdb's table has in-frame clones only and misses some. Of some 40,000 clones listed, about 89% are singletons. Sequencing was performed on CD4+ T cells sorted from PBMCs after approximately 19-hour stimulation, taken from a patient who received antiretroviral therapy. The TCR originated in an adult man with HIV who was CMV-seropositive. This rearrangement joins TRBV27 to TRBJ2-7; a possible D gene is TRBD1 (6 bases). Here the CDR3 DNA reads TGTGCCAGCAGTTTCACCGGACAGAGCTACGAGCAGTACTTC. Translating gives CASSFTGQSYEQYF.